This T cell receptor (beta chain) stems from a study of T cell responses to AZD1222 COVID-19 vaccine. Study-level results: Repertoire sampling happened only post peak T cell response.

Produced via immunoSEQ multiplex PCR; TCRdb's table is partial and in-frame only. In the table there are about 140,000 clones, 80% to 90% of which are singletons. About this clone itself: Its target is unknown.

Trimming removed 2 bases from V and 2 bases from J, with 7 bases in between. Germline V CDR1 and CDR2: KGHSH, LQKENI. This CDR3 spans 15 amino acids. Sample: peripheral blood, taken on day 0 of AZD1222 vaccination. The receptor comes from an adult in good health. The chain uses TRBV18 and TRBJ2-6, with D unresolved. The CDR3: CASSPWDPGANVLTF. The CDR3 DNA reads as TGTGCCAGCTCACCATGGGATCCTGGGGCCAACGTCCTGACTTTC.